This passage covers 22 T cell receptor beta chains from one sample sequenced in a study of blood T cell repertoires in COVID-19. TCRdb keeps only in-frame clones here, not all; method: immunoSEQ multiplex PCR. In the table there are around 300,000 clones, around 90% of which are singletons. The sample was peripheral blood. The receptors derive from a man in his fifties with acute or convalescent COVID-19.

The V gene is TRBV4-1, the J gene TRBJ2-3, with 14 bases fitting TRBD2. The CDR3 is made up of 20 amino acids. V gave up 5 bases and J gave up 0 bases; unmatched junction bases: 13. CDR1 is MGHRA, CDR2 YSYEKL, per germline. The CDR3: CASSSRTSGGIRRSTDTQYF. CDR3 nucleotide sequence: TGCGCCAGCAGCTCCCGGACTAGCGGGGGGATTAGACGAAGCACAGATACGCAGTATTTT.

This clone was seen more than once but under ten times. The chain carries TRBV29-1 and TRBJ2-1; possibly TRBD2 for D (6 bases). Germline V CDR1 and CDR2: SQVTM, ANQGSEA. The CDR3 sequence is 14 residues long. V was clipped by 8 bases and J by 0 bases, with 14 bases between them. CDR3 region: CSTLGGDSYNEQFF. DNA for the CDR3: TGCAGCACCCTTGGCGGGGACTCCTACAATGAGCAGTTCTTC.

The chain has TRBV19 and TRBJ2-1; D possibly corresponds to TRBD1 (5 bases). Germline V gene lookup returns CDR1 LNHDA and CDR2 SQIVND (reference sequence). Trimming shortened V by 7 bases and J by 9 bases, and 16 bases separated the two germline ends. CDR3 length: 13 residues. CDR3 in DNA: TGTGCCAGTACCACCAATCAGGGCGGTGAGCAGTTCTTC. This gives the protein CASTTNQGGEQFF.

This chain connects TRBV19 to TRBJ2-1, with a tentative D call TRBD1 (6 bases). Germline CDR1 and CDR2: LNHDA and SQIVND (reference sequence). The CDR3 has 14 amino acids. Trimming took off 6 bases at V and 2 bases at J, with 11 bases between the two ends. CDR3 bases: TGTGCCAGTAGACCTGGACAGACCTACAATGAGCAGTTCTTC. This sequence encodes CASRPGQTYNEQFF.

The V call is TRBV9, the J call TRBJ1-2; 8 bases line up with TRBD1. CDR1 and CDR2 from the germline V gene are SGDLS and YYNGEE. With 0 bases clipped from V and 4 bases from J, the junction kept 2 bases outside the gene matches. This CDR3 has 14 residues. CDR3 sequence: CASSVDRGIYGYTF. As DNA, the CDR3 is TGTGCCAGCAGCGTAGACAGGGGGATCTATGGCTACACCTTC.

This clone was picked up one time. V usage is TRBV3-1 (or the pseudogene TRBV3-2) and J usage is TRBJ1-1; no definite D call. CDR3 length: 13 residues. V lost 1 base and J lost 3, with 6 bases in between. Germline values: CDR1 LGHDT, CDR2 YNNKEL (reference sequence). CDR3 sequence: CASSQGWHTEAFF. The CDR3 DNA is TGTGCCAGCAGCCAAGGTTGGCACACTGAAGCTTTCTTT.

The chain combines TRBV18 with TRBJ2-4; D might be TRBD2 (5 bases). Germline assignment: CDR1 KGHSH and CDR2 LQKENI. Trimming shortened V by 3 bases and J by 0 bases, and 9 bases separated the two germline ends. The CDR3 runs 15 residues. The CDR3 DNA sequence: TGTGCCAGCTCACCTTTCGCGGGAGCCAAAAACATTCAGTACTTC. Its protein is CASSPFAGAKNIQYF.

The rearrangement uses TRBV19 and TRBJ1-2; D call uncertain. Per the germline V gene, CDR1 is LNHDA and CDR2 is SQIVND (reference sequence). There are 15 residues in the CDR3. V lost 5 bases and J lost 3, with 16 bases in between. CDR3 protein: CASSLSSGGHYGYTF. DNA for the CDR3: TGTGCCAGTAGTTTAAGTTCCGGAGGTCACTATGGCTACACCTTC.

V is TRBV10-2 and J is TRBJ2-7, with TRBD1 identical over 7 bases. CDR1 WSHSY and CDR2 SAAADI come from the germline V gene. This CDR3 region has 13 residues. The trim removed 6 bases at V and 2 bases at J, leaving 4 bases unmatched. The CDR3 DNA sequence: TGCGCCAGCAGCTCGGGACAGACCTACGAGCAGTACTTC. The encoded protein is CASSSGQTYEQYF.

This clone was seen just once. The chain joins TRBV6-2 or TRBV6-3 to TRBJ2-7; TRBD2 matches at 10 bases. The CDR3 totals 14 residues. Germline CDR1 and CDR2: MNHEY and SVGEGT. J was trimmed by 4 bases and V by 2 bases; bases with no gene match: 2. CDR3 bases: TGTGCCAGCAGTTACGAGCGGGGGGGATACGAGCAGTACTTC. It yields the protein CASSYERGGYEQYF.

The rearrangement uses TRBV7-9 and TRBJ1-3; tentatively, D is TRBD1 (5 bases). The CDR3 length is 16 residues. CDR1 is SEHNR, CDR2 FQNEAQ, per germline (reference sequence). The germline V and J ends were trimmed by 3 bases and 4 bases, with 16 bases remaining between them. CDR3 nucleotides: TGTGCCAGCAGCTTGGTGCTAGGGGCGGGAGGAAACACCATATATTTT. The encoded protein is CASSLVLGAGGNTIYF.

This rearrangement joins TRBV7-9 to TRBJ2-6, with unresolved D. Germline loops: CDR1 SEHNR, CDR2 FQNEAQ (reference sequence). V shed 3 bases and J shed 1 base, with 13 bases lying between them. The CDR3 runs 17 residues. Here the CDR3 reads CASSFFQSWSGANVLTF. In DNA form, the CDR3 reads TGTGCCAGCAGCTTTTTCCAGTCCTGGTCTGGGGCCAACGTCCTGACTTTC.

This chain uses TRBV7-9 with TRBJ2-5; possibly TRBD2 for D (5 bases). V was trimmed by 5 bases and J by 2 bases, leaving 18 bases between them. The CDR3 loop spans 16 amino acids. Germline V gene sequence: CDR1 SEHNR, CDR2 FQNEAQ (reference sequence). The CDR3 loop reads CASSPLPGLGQETQYF. The CDR3 bases are TGTGCCAGCAGCCCTCTGCCCGGACTGGGGCAAGAGACCCAGTACTTC.

The table lists this clone with many counts. The chain employs TRBV27 and TRBJ1-5; TRBD1 is a possible D gene (6 bases). This CDR3 is built from 13 residues. The V and J ends lost 3 bases and 5 bases respectively, with 8 bases between them. Per germline, CDR1 MNHEY and CDR2 SMNVEV (reference sequence). The chain's CDR3 is CASSLGQDQPQHF. DNA of the CDR3: TGTGCCAGCAGTTTGGGACAAGATCAGCCCCAGCATTTT.

This chain joins TRBV6-4 and TRBJ1-5; TRBD1 matches 7 bases. Germline-derived CDR1 and CDR2 are MRHNA and SNTAGT. V shed 4 bases and J 2 bases; nucleotides not matched to a gene: 5. The CDR3 totals 15 residues. The CDR3 coding sequence is TGTGCCAGCAGTGTGGACAGGCGCGGCAATCAGCCCCAGCATTTT. It specifies CASSVDRRGNQPQHF.

This clone was recorded only once. This chain uses TRBV6-5 with TRBJ1-2, with unresolved D. This CDR3 has 13 residues. The germline V gene has CDR1 MNHEY and CDR2 SVGAGI. V shed 6 bases and J shed 6 bases, with 14 bases lying between them. The CDR3 here is CASSPLREDGYTF. CDR3 nucleotides: TGTGCCAGCAGCCCCTTGAGGGAAGATGGCTACACCTTC.

V gene TRBV10-3 combines with J gene TRBJ1-5; TRBD1 is a possible D gene (6 bases). Germline V CDR1 and CDR2: ENHRY, SYGVKD. This CDR3 region has 13 residues. V was clipped by 10 bases and J by 0 bases, with 10 bases between them. This CDR3 reads CATGVTSNQPQHF. For the CDR3, the DNA is TGTGCCACAGGGGTGACTAGCAATCAGCCCCAGCATTTT.

This chain connects TRBV27 to TRBJ2-5; unclear D gene. Germline assignment: CDR1 MNHEY and CDR2 SMNVEV (reference sequence). V gave up 0 bases and J gave up 2 bases, with 10 bases separating them. This CDR3 has 15 residues. The CDR3 here is CASSLSSTVQETQYF. The CDR3 DNA sequence: TGTGCCAGCAGTTTATCGAGCACGGTTCAAGAGACCCAGTACTTC.

The chain uses TRBV15 and TRBJ1-5; D may be TRBD1 (6 bases). V was pared by 5 bases and J by 1 base, with 15 bases between. The CDR3 is 16 amino acids. CDR1 and CDR2 from the germline V gene are LNHNV and YYDKDF (reference sequence). The CDR3 region is CATSQRGGTSNQPQHF. The CDR3 region has the DNA TGTGCCACCAGCCAGAGGGGGGGGACCAGCAATCAGCCCCAGCATTTT.

The J gene is TRBJ2-2, the V gene TRBV27; possible D gene TRBD2, 6 bases. CDR1 is MNHEY, CDR2 SMNVEV, per germline (reference sequence). The CDR3 runs 15 residues. V shed 6 bases and J shed 7 bases, with 18 bases lying between them. The DNA for the CDR3 is TGTGCCAGCAGCAGGTCAGGAGGGCCCGGCGGGGAGCTGTTTTTT. Its protein is CASSRSGGPGGELFF.

This chain uses TRBV7-6 with TRBJ2-1, with TRBD1 matching over 7 bases. Germline V gene lookup returns CDR1 SGHVS and CDR2 FNYEAQ. The CDR3 length is 16 residues. Germline trimming cut 0 bases from V and 3 bases from J; bases unmatched to any gene: 5. CDR3 residues: CASSLAWDRGYNEQFF. The CDR3 region has the DNA TGTGCCAGCAGCTTAGCTTGGGACAGAGGCTACAATGAGCAGTTCTTC.

The chain combines TRBV10-1 with TRBJ1-2, with D perhaps TRBD1 (5 bases). Germline values: CDR1 WNHNN, CDR2 SYGVQD (reference sequence). Trimming pared 1 base from V and 7 bases from J, leaving 10 bases between. This CDR3 spans 13 amino acids. The CDR3 is CASSEFRDGGYTF. The CDR3 nucleotides are TGCGCCAGCAGTGAGTTCAGGGATGGTGGCTACACCTTC.